This T cell receptor (beta chain) was recorded in a study of cytomegalovirus exposure and HLA in healthy donors. Study-wide points: According to reports, the classifier identified cytomegalovirus status with high specificity and sensitivity. Donors were assumed by presence/absence analyses to have roughly uniform sequencing depth.

The study ran its PCR with 60 Vbeta and 13 Jbeta primers. The data were produced by immunoSEQ multiplex PCR, yet TCRdb's version contains in-frame clones alone and is incomplete. Of 120,000 or so clones in the sample, about four fifths were seen once. About this clone itself: The antigen is unknown.

Healthy bone marrow donors made up the cohort. Germline V gives CDR1 LGHNA, CDR2 YNFKEQ. This CDR3 is 16 amino acids long. The ends were cut back, 0 bases at V and 0 bases at J, with 11 bases in the middle. This sequence joins TRBV4-2 and TRBJ1-1; tentatively, D is TRBD1 (5 bases). Source material: PBMCs. The TCR originated in a human donor in good health. CDR3 sequence (DNA): TGTGCCAGCAGCCAAGATAGAAGACAGTTGAACACTGAAGCTTTCTTT. Amino acid sequence: CASSQDRRQLNTEAFF.